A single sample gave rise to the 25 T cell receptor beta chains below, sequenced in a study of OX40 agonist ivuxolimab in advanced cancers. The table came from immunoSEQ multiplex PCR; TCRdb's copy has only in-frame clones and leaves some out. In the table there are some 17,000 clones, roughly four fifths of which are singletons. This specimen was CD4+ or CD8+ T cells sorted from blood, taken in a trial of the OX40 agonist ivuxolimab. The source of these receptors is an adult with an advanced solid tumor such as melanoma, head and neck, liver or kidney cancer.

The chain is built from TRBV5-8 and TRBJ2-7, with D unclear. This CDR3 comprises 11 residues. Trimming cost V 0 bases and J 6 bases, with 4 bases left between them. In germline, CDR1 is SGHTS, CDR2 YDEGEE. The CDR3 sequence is CASSLGGEQYF. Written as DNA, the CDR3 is TGTGCCAGCAGCTTGGGAGGCGAGCAGTACTTC.

The DNA of the CDR3 is TGTGCCAGCAGCTTCGGGGAGCAGTACTTC. Amino acids: CASSFGEQYF. This chain uses TRBV7-9 with TRBJ2-7; the D is unclear. With 3 bases removed from V and 7 bases from J, the gap between germline ends came to 4 bases. The CDR3 spans 10 residues. The germline CDR1 and CDR2 sequences are SEHNR and FQNEAQ (reference sequence).

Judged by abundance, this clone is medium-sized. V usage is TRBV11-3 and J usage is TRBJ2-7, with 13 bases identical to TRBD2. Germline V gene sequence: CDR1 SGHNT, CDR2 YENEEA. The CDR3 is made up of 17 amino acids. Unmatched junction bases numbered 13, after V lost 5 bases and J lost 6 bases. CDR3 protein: CASSPHLGLAGEVEQYF. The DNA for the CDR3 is TGTGCCAGCAGCCCGCACCTAGGACTAGCGGGAGAGGTCGAGCAGTACTTC. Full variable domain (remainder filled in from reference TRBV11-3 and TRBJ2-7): EAGVVQSPRYKIIEKKQPVAFWCNPISGHNTLYWYLQNLGQGPELLIRYENEEAVDDSQLPKDRFSAERLKGVDSTLKIQPAELGDSAVYLCASSPHLGLAGEVEQYFGPGTRLTVT.

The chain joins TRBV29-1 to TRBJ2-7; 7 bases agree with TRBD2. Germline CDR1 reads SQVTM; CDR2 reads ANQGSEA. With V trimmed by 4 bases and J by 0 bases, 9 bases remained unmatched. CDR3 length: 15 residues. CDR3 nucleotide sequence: TGCAGCGTTGCAGGGTCTCGGGAGGTCTCCTACGAGCAGTACTTC. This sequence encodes CSVAGSREVSYEQYF.

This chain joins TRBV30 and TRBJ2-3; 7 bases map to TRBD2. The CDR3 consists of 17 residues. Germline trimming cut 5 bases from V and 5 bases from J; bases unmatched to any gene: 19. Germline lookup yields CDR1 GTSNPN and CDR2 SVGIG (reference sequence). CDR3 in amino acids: CAWPHGRPPTKEDTQYF. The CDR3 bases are TGTGCCTGGCCGCACGGGAGGCCCCCGACTAAAGAAGATACGCAGTATTTT.

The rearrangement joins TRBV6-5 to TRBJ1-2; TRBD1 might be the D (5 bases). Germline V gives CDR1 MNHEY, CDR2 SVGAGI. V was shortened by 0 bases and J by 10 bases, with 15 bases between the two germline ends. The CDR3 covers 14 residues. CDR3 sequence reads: CASSYSGTGEIYTF. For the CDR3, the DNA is TGTGCCAGCAGTTACTCCGGGACCGGAGAGATCTACACCTTC.

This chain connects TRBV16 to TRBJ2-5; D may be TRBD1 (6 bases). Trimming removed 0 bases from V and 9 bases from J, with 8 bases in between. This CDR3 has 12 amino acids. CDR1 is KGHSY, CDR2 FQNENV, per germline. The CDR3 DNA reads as TGTGCCAGCAGCCAATCACAGGGACCCCAGTACTTC. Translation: CASSQSQGPQYF.

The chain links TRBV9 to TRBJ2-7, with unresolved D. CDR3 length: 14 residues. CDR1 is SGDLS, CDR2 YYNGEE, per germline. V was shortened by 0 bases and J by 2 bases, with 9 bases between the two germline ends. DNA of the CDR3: TGTGCCAGCAGCGTAGCTCCTGACACCTACGAGCAGTACTTC. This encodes CASSVAPDTYEQYF.

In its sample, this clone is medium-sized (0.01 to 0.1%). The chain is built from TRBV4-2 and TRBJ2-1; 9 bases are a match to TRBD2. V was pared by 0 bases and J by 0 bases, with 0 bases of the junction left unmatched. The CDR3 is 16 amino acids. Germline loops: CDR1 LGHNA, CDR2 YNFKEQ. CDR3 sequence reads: CASSQDSGSSYNEQFF. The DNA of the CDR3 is TGTGCCAGCAGCCAAGATAGCGGGAGCTCCTACAATGAGCAGTTCTTC.

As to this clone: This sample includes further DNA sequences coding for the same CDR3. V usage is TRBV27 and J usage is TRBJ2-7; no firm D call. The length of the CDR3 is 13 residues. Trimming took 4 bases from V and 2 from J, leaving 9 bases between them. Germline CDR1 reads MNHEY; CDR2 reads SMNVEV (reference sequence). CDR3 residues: CASSYRAPYEQYF. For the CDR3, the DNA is TGTGCCAGCAGTTATAGGGCTCCCTACGAGCAGTACTTC.

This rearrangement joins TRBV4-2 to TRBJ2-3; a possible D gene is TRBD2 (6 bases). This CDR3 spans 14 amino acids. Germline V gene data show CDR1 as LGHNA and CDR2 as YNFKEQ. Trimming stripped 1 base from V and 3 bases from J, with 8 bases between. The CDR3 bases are TGTGCCAGCAGCCAAGCGGGAGTGACAGATACGCAGTATTTT. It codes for CASSQAGVTDTQYF.

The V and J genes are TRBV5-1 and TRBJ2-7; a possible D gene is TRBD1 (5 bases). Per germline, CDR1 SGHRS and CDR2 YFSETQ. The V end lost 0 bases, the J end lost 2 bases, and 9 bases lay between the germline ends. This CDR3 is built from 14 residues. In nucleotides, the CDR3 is TGCGCCAGCAGCTTGGACAGGAACGCCTACGAGCAGTACTTC. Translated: CASSLDRNAYEQYF.

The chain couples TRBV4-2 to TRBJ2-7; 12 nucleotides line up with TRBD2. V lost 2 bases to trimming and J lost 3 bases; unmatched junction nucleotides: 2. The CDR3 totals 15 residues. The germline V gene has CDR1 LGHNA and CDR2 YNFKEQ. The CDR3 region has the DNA TGTGCCAGCAGCCAAATGACTAGCGGGAGCTACGAGCAGTACTTC. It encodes CASSQMTSGSYEQYF.

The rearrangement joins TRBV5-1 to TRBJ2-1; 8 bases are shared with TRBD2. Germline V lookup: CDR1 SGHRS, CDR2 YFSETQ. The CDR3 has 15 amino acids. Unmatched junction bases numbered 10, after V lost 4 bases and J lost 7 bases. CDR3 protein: CASSPGGGARNEQFF. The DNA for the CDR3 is TGCGCCAGCAGCCCGGGGGGGGGCGCAAGGAATGAGCAGTTCTTC.

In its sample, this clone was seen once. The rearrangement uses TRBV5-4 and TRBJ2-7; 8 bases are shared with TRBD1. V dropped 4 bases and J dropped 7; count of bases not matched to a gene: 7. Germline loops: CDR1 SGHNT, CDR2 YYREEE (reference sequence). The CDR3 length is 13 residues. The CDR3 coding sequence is TGTGCCAGCAGCCCCGGACAGGGCAGGGAGCAGTACTTC. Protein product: CASSPGQGREQYF.

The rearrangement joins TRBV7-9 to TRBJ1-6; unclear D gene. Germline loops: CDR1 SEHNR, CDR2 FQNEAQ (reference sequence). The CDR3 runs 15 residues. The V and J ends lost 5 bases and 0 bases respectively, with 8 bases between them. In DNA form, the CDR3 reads TGTGCCAGCAGCAGCACGAGCTCCTATAATTCACCCCTCCACTTT. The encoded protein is CASSSTSSYNSPLHF.

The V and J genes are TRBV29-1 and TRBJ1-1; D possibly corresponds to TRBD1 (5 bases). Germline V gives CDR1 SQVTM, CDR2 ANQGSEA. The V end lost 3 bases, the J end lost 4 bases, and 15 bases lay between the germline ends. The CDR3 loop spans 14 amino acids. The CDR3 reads CSVEVRDRATEAFF. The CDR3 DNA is TGCAGCGTTGAGGTCCGGGACCGAGCCACTGAAGCTTTCTTT. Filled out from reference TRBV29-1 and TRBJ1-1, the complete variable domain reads SAVISQKPSRDICQRGTSLTIQCQVDSQVTMMFWYRQQPGQSLTLIATANQGSEATYESGFVIDKFPISRPNLTFSTLTVSNMSPEDSSIYLCSVEVRDRATEAFFGQGTRLTVV.

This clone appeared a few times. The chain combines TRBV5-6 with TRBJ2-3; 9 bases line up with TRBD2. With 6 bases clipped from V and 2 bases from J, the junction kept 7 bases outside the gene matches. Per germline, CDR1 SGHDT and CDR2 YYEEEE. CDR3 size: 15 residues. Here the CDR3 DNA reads TGTGCCAGCAACATGGGACTAGCTGTCACAGATACGCAGTATTTT. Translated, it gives CASNMGLAVTDTQYF.

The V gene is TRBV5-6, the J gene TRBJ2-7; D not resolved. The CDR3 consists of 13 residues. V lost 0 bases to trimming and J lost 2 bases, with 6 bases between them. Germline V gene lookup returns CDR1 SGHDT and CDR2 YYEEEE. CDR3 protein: CASSLGAAYEQYF. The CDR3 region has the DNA TGTGCCAGCAGCTTGGGGGCAGCCTACGAGCAGTACTTC.

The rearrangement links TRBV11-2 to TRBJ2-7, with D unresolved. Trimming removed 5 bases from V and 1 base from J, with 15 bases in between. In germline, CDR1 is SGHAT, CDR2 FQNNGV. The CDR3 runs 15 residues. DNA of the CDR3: TGTGCCAGCAGCCAAGAGGTTCAGGCATCCTACGAGCAGTACTTC. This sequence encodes CASSQEVQASYEQYF.

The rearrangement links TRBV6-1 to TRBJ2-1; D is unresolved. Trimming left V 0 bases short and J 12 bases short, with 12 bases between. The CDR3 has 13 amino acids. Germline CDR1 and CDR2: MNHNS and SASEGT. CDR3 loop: CASSEAVTRVQFF. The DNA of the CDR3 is TGTGCCAGCAGTGAAGCCGTCACTCGGGTGCAGTTCTTC.

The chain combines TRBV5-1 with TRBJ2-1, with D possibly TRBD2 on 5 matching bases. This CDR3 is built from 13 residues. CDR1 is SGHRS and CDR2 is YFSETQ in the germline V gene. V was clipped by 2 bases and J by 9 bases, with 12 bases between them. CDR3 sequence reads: CASSFTREGEQFF. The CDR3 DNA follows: TGCGCCAGCAGCTTCACTAGAGAGGGTGAGCAGTTCTTC.

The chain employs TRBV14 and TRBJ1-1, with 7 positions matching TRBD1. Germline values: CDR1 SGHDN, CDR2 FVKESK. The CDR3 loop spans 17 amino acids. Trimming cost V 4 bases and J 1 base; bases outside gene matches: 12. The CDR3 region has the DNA TGTGCCAGCAGCCTAGGGGACAGCTCGGGGCGGAACACTGAAGCTTTCTTT. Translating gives CASSLGDSSGRNTEAFF.

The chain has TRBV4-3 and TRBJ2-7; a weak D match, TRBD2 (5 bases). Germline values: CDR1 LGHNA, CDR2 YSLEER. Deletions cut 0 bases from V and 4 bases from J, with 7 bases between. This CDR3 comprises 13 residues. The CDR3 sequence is CASSQDSGYEQYF. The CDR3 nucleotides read TGCGCCAGCAGCCAAGATTCGGGATACGAGCAGTACTTC.

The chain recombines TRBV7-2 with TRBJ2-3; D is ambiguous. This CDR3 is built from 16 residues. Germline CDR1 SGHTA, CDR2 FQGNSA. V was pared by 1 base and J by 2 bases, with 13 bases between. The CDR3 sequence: CASSLGAIRATDTQYF. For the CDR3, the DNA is TGTGCCAGCAGCTTAGGTGCCATTCGGGCCACAGATACGCAGTATTTT. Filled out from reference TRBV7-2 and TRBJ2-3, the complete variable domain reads GAGVSQSPSNKVTEKGKDVELRCDPISGHTALYWYRQSLGQGLEFLIYFQGNSAPDKSGLPSDRFSAERTGGSVSTLTIQRTQQEDSAVYLCASSLGAIRATDTQYFGPGTRLTVL.